Listed below are T cell receptor beta chains from one sample, sequenced in a study of blood T cell repertoires in COVID-19. Clones were sequenced by immunoSEQ multiplex PCR, and TCRdb holds only the in-frame ones, with some missing. The sample includes roughly 250,000 clones, 84% of them seen just once. Sequencing used peripheral blood. The receptors originated from a person aged 65 to 85 with COVID-19, enrolled during active disease. CDR3s include the opening cysteine and the closing phenylalanine or tryptophan. Each record gives: CDR3 length, J gene, D gene, clone size, V gene, CDR3 DNA, CDR3 protein. A D gene is named only where the DNA matches it firmly. Only part of the rows carry a size: once, few, many, or a class if the clone is expanded.

15 TRBJ1-2 - - TRBV5-6 TGTGCCAGCAGCTCAGGGCCCGCGAACGTCTATGGCTACACCTTC CASSSGPANVYGYTF
13 TRBJ2-2 - - TRBV30 TGTGCCTTGACAGGGACTTTCACCGGGGAGCTGTTTTTT CALTGTFTGELFF
14 TRBJ2-5 TRBD1 - TRBV14 TGTGCCAGCAGCCAGGACAGGGTCCAAGAGACCCAGTACTTC CASSQDRVQETQYF
16 TRBJ1-5 TRBD1 medium-sized TRBV28 TGTGCCAGCAACCCACAGGGGGATGTTCGTAATCAGCCCCAGCATTTT CASNPQGDVRNQPQHF
17 TRBJ1-2 TRBD1 - TRBV7-3 TGTGCCAGCAGCTATCCTCGAGACAGGGGGCTTATCTATGGCTACACCTTC CASSYPRDRGLIYGYTF
17 TRBJ2-6 TRBD2 once TRBV2 TGTGCCAGCAATCAAAACCAGGCGGGGGCTGGGGCCAACGTCCTGACTTTC CASNQNQAGAGANVLTF
14 TRBJ1-4 TRBD1 - TRBV28 TGTGCCACAAGCGAGGGGGCCAGAAATGAAAAACTGTTTTTT CATSEGARNEKLFF
17 TRBJ2-7 TRBD2 - TRBV9 TGTGCCAGCAGCGAGTCCCTTATAGCGGGGGGTTCTGGCGAGCAGTACTTC CASSESLIAGGSGEQYF
15 TRBJ2-1 TRBD1 - TRBV14 TGTGCCAGCAGCGCTAGACAGGGAACCTACAATGAGCAGTTCTTC CASSARQGTYNEQFF
17 TRBJ2-1 TRBD2 - TRBV7-9 TGTGCCAGCAGAAAAACCCCCAGCGGGAGCTCCTACAATGAGCAGTTCTTC CASRKTPSGSSYNEQFF
13 TRBJ1-1 - - TRBV7-3 TGTGCCAGCAGCTTCAGGGTGGGCACTGAAGCTTTCTTT CASSFRVGTEAFF
16 TRBJ2-2 TRBD2 - TRBV9 TGTGCCAGCAGCGTAGGCGTAGCGGGAGCCACCGGGGAGCTGTTTTTT CASSVGVAGATGELFF
15 TRBJ2-7 TRBD2 - TRBV9 TGTGCCAGCAGCGTACGAGCGGGGAGCTCCTACGAGCAGTACTTC CASSVRAGSSYEQYF
15 TRBJ2-7 TRBD2 - TRBV5-5 TGTGCCAGCAGCTTGAATCCTAGCGGCCCCTACGAGCAGTACTTC CASSLNPSGPYEQYF
12 TRBJ2-5 - - TRBV12-3/TRBV12-4 TGTGCCAGCAGCCGCGGGGTGGAGACCCAGTACTTC CASSRGVETQYF
12 TRBJ1-1 - - TRBV6-5 TGTGCCAGCAGTTCAACGATGCGTGAAGCTTTCTTT CASSSTMREAFF
14 TRBJ2-7 TRBD1 - TRBV20-1 TGCAGTGCTAGTGCTGGGACAGCTTCCTACGAGCAGTACTTC CSASAGTASYEQYF
15 TRBJ1-1 TRBD1 once TRBV19 TGTGCCAGTAGTATAGCGGGACAGGGCCAATATGTCGCTTTCTTT CASSIAGQGQYVAFF
15 TRBJ2-7 TRBD2 - TRBV6-5 TGTGCCAGCAGTTCCGGATGGACTAGCGGGTACGAGCAGTACTTC CASSSGWTSGYEQYF
18 TRBJ1-5 - - TRBV21-1 TGTGCCAGCAAACTACACCGGGACAGGGAAAAGACGTATCAGCCCCAGCATTTT CASKLHRDREKTYQPQHF
15 TRBJ2-7 TRBD1 - TRBV7-9 TGTGCCAGCAGCTTTGAGACAGGGATAACCTACGAGCAGTACTTC CASSFETGITYEQYF
15 TRBJ1-1 - - TRBV6-5 TGTGCCAGCAGTTACGGTGAAGACTCGGACACTGAAGCTTTCTTT CASSYGEDSDTEAFF
12 TRBJ1-2 - - TRBV12-3/TRBV12-4 TGTGCCAGCTGGTTGGGCCATGGGGGCTACACCTTC CASWLGHGGYTF
14 TRBJ1-5 - - TRBV28 TGTGCCAGCAGTTTCGGGTTGCGCAATCAGCCCCAGCATTTT CASSFGLRNQPQHF
15 TRBJ1-2 - - TRBV25-1 TGTGCCAGCAGTGAACCGAACAGGATAGGCTATGGCTACACCTTC CASSEPNRIGYGYTF
12 TRBJ1-1 - - TRBV2 TGTGCCAGCAAATTGGAGCTCTCGGAAGCTTTCTTT CASKLELSEAFF
13 TRBJ1-2 - - TRBV28 TGTGCCATCACAGGGCCTTTCAGCTATGGCTACACCTTC CAITGPFSYGYTF
14 TRBJ1-5 - - TRBV27 TGTGCCAGCAGTACGGGGTATAGCAATCAGCCCCAGCATTTT CASSTGYSNQPQHF
15 TRBJ2-5 - - TRBV5-6 TGTGCCAGCAGCTGGGGGGTCCTAGCTCAAGAGACCCAGTACTTC CASSWGVLAQETQYF
15 TRBJ1-6 - - TRBV6-6 TGTGCCAGCAGTTACTCGGGTGGAGTCAATTCACCCCTCCACTTT CASSYSGGVNSPLHF
19 TRBJ2-2 - - TRBV11-3 TGTGCCAGCAGCTTAGAAGCAACAAACGGCGGCGGAAACACCGGGGAGCTGTTTTTT CASSLEATNGGGNTGELFF
15 TRBJ1-4 - - TRBV7-8 TGTGCCAGCAGCTTAAAGGGCAGGGTAGGCGAAAAACTGTTTTTT CASSLKGRVGEKLFF
16 TRBJ2-1 TRBD1 once TRBV25-1 TGTGCCAGCAGTTCTGTGGGACAGCCTACCTACAATGAGCAGTTCTTC CASSSVGQPTYNEQFF
18 TRBJ2-1 TRBD2 - TRBV5-4 TGTGCCAGCAGCTTGGGCGGGAGAAGGTGGGGGTCCTACAATGAGCAGTTCTTC CASSLGGRRWGSYNEQFF
11 TRBJ1-1 - - TRBV20-1 TGCAGTGCCCTAGGGGGCACTGAAGCTTTCTTT CSALGGTEAFF
13 TRBJ1-2 - once TRBV3-1/TRBV3-2 TGTGCCAGCAGCTTAAAAACAGGGAAAGGCTACACCTTC CASSLKTGKGYTF
15 TRBJ1-5 - few TRBV11-2 TGTGCCAGCAGCTTAGGGCGGAGAATGGATCAGCCCCAGCATTTT CASSLGRRMDQPQHF
14 TRBJ2-7 - - TRBV28 TGTGCCAGCACCCTTCGAGGGAGGAGTTACGAGCAGTACTTC CASTLRGRSYEQYF
19 TRBJ2-7 TRBD2 - TRBV7-2 TGTGCCAGCAGCTTAGATTGGGCTAGCGGGAGGGGCCGATCCTACGAGCAGTACTTC CASSLDWASGRGRSYEQYF
16 TRBJ2-3 TRBD2 - TRBV4-2 TGTGCCAGCAGCCAACCACTAGCGGATAGCACAGATACGCAGTATTTT CASSQPLADSTDTQYF